The clone carrying this T cell receptor beta chain has a handful of counts. What it recognizes is unknown. This CDR3 region has 15 residues. J gave up 8 bases and V 4 bases, and 8 bases lay outside the gene matches. Germline CDR1 is SGHRS and CDR2 is YFSETQ. The data belong to a study of T-cell memory formation after mild COVID-19. Across the study: Clusters of TCRs were largely donor specific.

Broader study findings: Memory sampled before infection contained some responding clones, suggesting cross-reactive memory joined. CD4+ bias marked clones expanding day 15 to 37, unlike balanced contracting clones.

5'RACE primed from the constant segment yielded TCR alpha and TCR beta cDNA libraries bearing sample barcodes and UMIs. TCRdb reprocessed the 5' RACE reads via MiXCR and lists one record per CDR3 protein. The table has a few hundred thousand distinct CDR3 sequences, approximately 29% seen once. Specimen: PBMCs or a T cell subset sorted from them (not recorded which). The sequence was obtained from an adult woman who had mild COVID-19 (a few samples of this study predate the infection). Cell type and time point are not known. The chain carries TRBV5-1 and TRBJ2-1; 11 bases fit TRBD2. For the CDR3, the DNA is TGCGCCAGCAGCCCCTTAGCGGGGGGGCCGCATGAGCAGTTCTTC. Translation gives CASSPLAGGPHEQFF.